This T cell receptor (beta chain) was captured in a study of OX40 agonist ivuxolimab in advanced cancers. Turning to the study itself: Around 40% of patients had received prior checkpoint inhibitor therapy. General study points: At 0.1 to 3.0 mg/kg and by week 6, clonal expansion occurred in CD4+ and CD8+ blood T cells. In general, CD8+ T cells held more expanded clones than CD4+ did, on average.

Assay: immunoSEQ multiplex PCR; the TCRdb copy retains only in-frame clones and omits some. The repertoire holds tens of thousands of clones, with about 93% as singletons. The CDR3 length is 14 residues. The trim removed 0 bases at V and 4 bases at J, leaving 2 bases unmatched. Germline V gene data show CDR1 as SGHRS and CDR2 as YFSETQ. Note on this clone: What it binds is not known.

This specimen consisted of CD4+ or CD8+ T cells sorted from blood, obtained in a trial of the OX40 agonist ivuxolimab. The chain uses TRBV5-1 and TRBJ1-1, with 8 bases aligning to TRBD1. This receptor was obtained from an adult with an advanced solid tumor such as melanoma, head and neck, liver or kidney cancer. The CDR3 here is CASSLDRGGTEAFF. CDR3 nucleotide sequence: TGCGCCAGCAGCTTGGACAGGGGGGGCACTGAAGCTTTCTTT.